This entry lists 4 T cell receptor beta chains sequenced from one sample in a study of T-cell reconstitution after alpha-beta-depleted transplantation in children. Unique molecular identifiers were incorporated when the TCRbeta library was constructed. TCRdb independently ran MiXCR on the PCR reads; one entry per CDR3 protein. The sample yields fewer than 150,000 distinct CDR3 sequences, around 9.8% seen once. The sample here was PBMCs, mostly from graft donor cells, taken 180 days after TCRalphabeta/CD19-depleted stem cell transplant. Receptors originate from a girl in the first two years of life who had a stem cell transplant for combined immunodeficiency, so the T cells may come from the graft donor.

The table lists this clonotype with a few counts. The chain recombines TRBV12-3 or TRBV12-4 with TRBJ2-1; D not certain. Trimming shortened V by 2 bases and J by 4 bases, and 12 bases separated the two germline ends. The CDR3 contains 15 residues. In nucleotides, the CDR3 is TGTGCCAGCAGTTTATGGGTTGGGTTTTACAATGAGCAGTTCTTC. Protein sequence: CASSLWVGFYNEQFF.

The table lists this clonotype with a few counts. The genes are TRBV5-1 and TRBJ2-1, with 9 positions matching TRBD1. Germline V lookup: CDR1 SGHRS, CDR2 YFSETQ. J was trimmed by 6 bases and V by 0 bases; bases with no gene match: 4. This CDR3 spans 15 amino acids. In nucleotides, the CDR3 is TGCGCCAGCAGCTTGGGGGACAGGGAAATCAATGAGCAGTTCTTC. Encoded protein: CASSLGDREINEQFF. Together with reference TRBV5-1 and TRBJ2-1, the CDR3 gives the full variable domain: KAGVTQTPRYLIKTRGQQVTLSCSPISGHRSVSWYQQTPGQGLQFLFEYFSETQRNKGNFPGRFSGRQFSNSRSEMNVSTLELGDSALYLCASSLGDREINEQFFGPGTRLTVL.

The chain links TRBV27 to TRBJ2-7; 12 nucleotides match TRBD1. The junction had 7 bases not matched to a gene; V was cut back by 5 bases and J by 11 bases. The CDR3 consists of 13 residues. Germline CDR1 MNHEY, CDR2 SMNVEV (reference sequence). The CDR3 reads CASSPGTGGEEYF. In DNA, the CDR3 is TGTGCCAGCAGTCCCGGGACAGGGGGCGAAGAGTACTTC.

There are a few counts of this clonotype. The rearrangement links TRBV18 to TRBJ2-3; TRBD1 matches at 8 bases. V dropped 3 bases and J dropped 9; count of bases not matched to a gene: 5. The CDR3 is made up of 13 amino acids. Looked up from germline, CDR1 is KGHSH and CDR2 is LQKENI. The CDR3 is CASSPPTGDTQYF. The DNA for the CDR3 is TGTGCCAGCTCACCCCCGACAGGGGACACGCAGTATTTT.